This TCR beta chain came from a study of blood T cell repertoires in COVID-19. Individuals aged about 18 to 90 years were recruited from fewer than 25 US areas. Clinical history as reported by participants underpinned cohort assignment. The CDR3 has 15 amino acids. V lost 5 bases to trimming and J lost 2 bases; unmatched junction nucleotides: 5. The V gene's germline CDR1 is SGHNT and CDR2 YENEEA. This table comes from immunoSEQ multiplex PCR, and its TCRdb copy is limited to in-frame clones, with some not included. The repertoire holds some 130,000 clones, with less than 90% as singletons. The origin of this receptor is a man aged 30 to 39 who had recovered from COVID-19. The chain has TRBV11-3 and TRBJ2-2; the match to TRBD1 covers 7 bases. Sequencing was carried out using PBMCs or T cells enriched from blood (not recorded which). The CDR3 nucleotides read TGTGCCAGCAGCCCCGGGACAGTAAACACCGGGGAGCTGTTTTTT. Translated, it gives CASSPGTVNTGELFF.